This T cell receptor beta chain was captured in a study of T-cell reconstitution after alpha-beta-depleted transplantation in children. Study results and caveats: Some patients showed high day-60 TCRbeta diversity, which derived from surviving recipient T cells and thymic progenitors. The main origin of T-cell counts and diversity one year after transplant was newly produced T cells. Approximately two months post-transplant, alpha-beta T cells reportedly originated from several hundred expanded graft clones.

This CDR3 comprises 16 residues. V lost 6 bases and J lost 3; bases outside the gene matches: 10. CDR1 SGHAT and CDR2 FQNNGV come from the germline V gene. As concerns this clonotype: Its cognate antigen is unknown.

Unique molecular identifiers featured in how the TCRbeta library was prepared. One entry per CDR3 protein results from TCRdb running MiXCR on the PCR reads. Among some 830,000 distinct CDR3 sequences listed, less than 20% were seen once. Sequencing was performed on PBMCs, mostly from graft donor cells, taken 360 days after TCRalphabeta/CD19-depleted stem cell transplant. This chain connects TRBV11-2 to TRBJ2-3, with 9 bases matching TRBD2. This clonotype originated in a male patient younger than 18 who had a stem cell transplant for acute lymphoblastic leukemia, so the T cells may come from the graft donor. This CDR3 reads CASSPIAGEVTDTQYF. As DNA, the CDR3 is TGTGCCAGCAGTCCCATAGCGGGAGAGGTGACAGATACGCAGTATTTT.